One sample yielded the 2 T cell receptor beta chains listed below, sequenced in a study of CXCR3-negative and CXCR3-positive naive CD8 T cells. Through 5' RACE with UMI labels, the TRB cDNA libraries were prepared. TCRdb re-analyzed the 5' RACE reads; it lists each CDR3 protein once, without DNA. This sample contains over 80,000 distinct CDR3 sequences. Sequencing was performed on naive CXCR3- CD8+ T cells from blood. Stated subset: CD45RO-CCR7+CD27+CD95- naive CD8+ T cells lacking CXCR3 (TNR3-). These receptors all come from a human donor in good health. Some clones in this sample may be carry-over from other donors' samples.

The chain uses TRBV7-9 and TRBJ2-7; lacking DNA, the TRBD2 call made by TCRdb goes unchecked. The CDR3 has 14 amino acids. Per the germline V gene, CDR1 is SEHNR and CDR2 is FQNEAQ (reference sequence). CDR3 region: CASSLAGGIYEQYF.

V is TRBV29-1 and J is TRBJ2-3. Germline V lookup: CDR1 SQVTM, CDR2 ANQGSEA. The CDR3 sequence is 12 residues long. The CDR3 sequence is CSVEDGTDTQYF.